This T cell receptor (beta chain) is from a study of T-cell memory formation after mild COVID-19. TCRdb re-called the 5' RACE reads with MiXCR, one entry per CDR3 protein. The table shows fewer than 400,000 distinct CDR3 sequences, with 10% to 15% occurring only once. Worth noting for this clonotype: Its antigen is currently unknown.

General study results and limits: In pre-infection memory, a portion of responding clones appeared, which suggested that cross-reactive memory joined.

Trimming pared 0 bases from V and 6 bases from J, leaving 24 bases between. The CDR3 contains 18 residues. Germline CDR1 LGHNA, CDR2 YNFKEQ. The chain carries TRBV4-2 and TRBJ2-7; TRBD2 might be the D (7 bases). The sequence was collected from a man between 18 and 29 years old who had mild COVID-19 (a few samples of this study predate the infection). Cell type and time point are not known. The source material was PBMCs or a T cell subset sorted from them (not recorded which). CDR3 nucleotide sequence: TGTGCCAGCAGCCAAGATAGTCTTGGGGGGGCCAAATTGGGCGAGCAGTACTTC. This codes for CASSQDSLGGAKLGEQYF.